This T cell receptor beta chain was captured in a study of blood T cell repertoires in COVID-19. Study overall: Acute-phase and convalescent COVID-19 samples originated in the United States, Italy and Spain. From T cells, B-cell-depleted T cells, or PBMCs came the material, which was cDNA or gDNA.

In the authors' methods: Estimated nucleated cell counts came from reference gene primer amplification. Libraries were prepared by immunoSEQ multiplex PCR; TCRdb keeps only in-frame clonotypes and omits some of them. V, J and clone size reflect that table, while D and trimming were determined from the DNA. In the table there are 30,000 to 45,000 clones, roughly 80% of which are singletons. V lost 1 base and J 9 bases, leaving 13 bases between the germline ends. The CDR3 sequence is 14 residues long. Germline lookup yields CDR1 LGHDT and CDR2 YNNKEL (reference sequence). This clonotype originated in a man aged 60 to 75 in a cohort sampled during active COVID-19. The sample consisted of peripheral blood. The rearrangement joins TRBV3-1 (or the pseudogene TRBV3-2) to TRBJ2-1; TRBD2 is a possible D gene (6 bases). CDR3 loop: CASSQGLGGGEQFF. CDR3 in DNA: TGTGCCAGCAGCCAAGGACTAGGAGGCGGTGAGCAGTTCTTC.